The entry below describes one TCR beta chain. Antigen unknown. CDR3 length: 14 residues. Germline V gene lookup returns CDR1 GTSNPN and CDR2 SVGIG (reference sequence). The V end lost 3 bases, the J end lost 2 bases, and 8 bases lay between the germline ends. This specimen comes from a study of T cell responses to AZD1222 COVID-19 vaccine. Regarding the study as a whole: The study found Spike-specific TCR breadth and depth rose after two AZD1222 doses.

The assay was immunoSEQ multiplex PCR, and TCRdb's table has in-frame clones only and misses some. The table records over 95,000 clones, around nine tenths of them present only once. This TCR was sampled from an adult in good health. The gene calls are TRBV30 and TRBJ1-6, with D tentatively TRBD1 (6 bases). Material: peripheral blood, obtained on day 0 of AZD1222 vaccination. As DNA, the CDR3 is TGTGCCTGGAGGGGACACGCCTATAATTCACCCCTCCACTTT. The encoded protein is CAWRGHAYNSPLHF.